The next 26 T cell receptor beta chains were all read from a single sample in a study of T-cell reconstitution after alpha-beta-depleted transplantation in children. The authors prepared the TCRbeta library with unique molecular identifiers. TCRdb ran MiXCR on the PCR reads and lists one entry per CDR3 protein. The table records hundreds of thousands of distinct CDR3 sequences, around 14% of them present only once. This sample comprised PBMCs, obtained before TCRalphabeta/CD19-depleted stem cell transplant. The receptors derive from a girl aged 2 to 10 with congenital amegakaryocytic thrombocytopenia, due to receive a stem cell transplant.

This clonotype was counted at least ten times. This chain links TRBV20-1 with TRBJ2-3; 11 bases fit TRBD2. This CDR3 is built from 14 residues. After removal of 6 bases from V and 2 bases from J, the junction contained 4 bases not matched to a gene. The germline gives CDR1 DFQATT, CDR2 SNEGSKA (reference sequence). The CDR3: CSAVAGGYTDTQYF. The CDR3 DNA reads TGCAGTGCCGTAGCGGGAGGGTACACAGATACGCAGTATTTT.

Concerning this clonotype itself: One end of the junction varies from germline; a read error may be responsible. V is TRBV5-1 and J is TRBJ2-3; TRBD2 agrees at 8 bases. This CDR3 contains 15 residues. CDR1 is SGHRS and CDR2 is YFSETQ in the germline V gene. CDR3 DNA sequence: TGCGCCAGCGGACCCGGGACTAGAACCACAGATACGCACTATTTT. This gives the protein CASGPGTRTTDTHYF.

This clonotype showed up many times. The chain uses TRBV20-1 and TRBJ2-3; 8 bases map to TRBD2. Germline V CDR1 and CDR2: DFQATT, SNEGSKA (reference sequence). V lost 1 base and J lost 0; bases outside the gene matches: 6. CDR3 length equals 16 residues. As DNA, the CDR3 is TGCAGTGCTAGAGGCACCTTAGCGGGAAGCACAGATACGCAGTATTTT. Protein sequence: CSARGTLAGSTDTQYF.

The chain uses TRBV20-1 and TRBJ2-3; D gene ambiguous. Trimming pared 3 bases from V and 4 bases from J, leaving 8 bases between. The germline V gene encodes CDR1 DFQATT and CDR2 SNEGSKA (reference sequence). The CDR3 is made up of 12 amino acids. The CDR3 here is CSASRLSDTQYF. The CDR3 DNA follows: TGCAGTGCTAGTCGGCTCTCAGATACGCAGTATTTT.

This chain joins TRBV20-1 and TRBJ2-7, with unresolved D. This CDR3 comprises 12 residues. Germline V gene lookup returns CDR1 DFQATT and CDR2 SNEGSKA (reference sequence). V dropped 1 base and J dropped 2 bases, with 6 bases sitting between them. The CDR3 DNA sequence: TGCAGTGCTAGAGCGAGACCCTACGAGCAGTACTTC. This codes for CSARARPYEQYF.

This clonotype has a handful of counts. The chain recombines TRBV29-1 with TRBJ2-7, with D hard to call. The germline V gene encodes CDR1 SQVTM and CDR2 ANQGSEA. The CDR3 covers 12 residues. V was cut by 7 bases and J by 5 bases, with 15 bases left in between. CDR3 in amino acids: CSGLWLGDEQYF. The CDR3 coding sequence is TGCAGCGGCCTATGGCTGGGCGACGAGCAGTACTTC.

The sample holds many counts of this clonotype. V and J are TRBV5-1 and TRBJ2-2; a possible D gene is TRBD2 (6 bases). Germline V gene sequence: CDR1 SGHRS, CDR2 YFSETQ. This CDR3 is 15 amino acids long. The ends were cut back, 4 bases at V and 6 bases at J, with 16 bases in the middle. The CDR3 loop is CASSARLGLAGELFF. CDR3 sequence (DNA): TGCGCCAGCAGCGCAAGACTAGGCTTGGCCGGGGAGCTGTTTTTT.

This clonotype was picked up many times. V is TRBV7-2 and J is TRBJ2-3; the match to TRBD1 covers 8 bases. The CDR3 runs to 14 residues. Per germline, CDR1 SGHTA and CDR2 FQGNSA. J gave up 7 bases and V 5 bases, and 8 bases lay outside the gene matches. This CDR3 reads CASSLQDRVNTQYF. The CDR3 nucleotides read TGTGCCAGCAGCCTCCAGGACAGGGTGAATACGCAGTATTTT.

This clonotype was found a few times. The chain has TRBV12-3 or TRBV12-4 and TRBJ2-3; a weak D match, TRBD2 (5 bases). The CDR3 is 13 residues long. The ends were cut back, 2 bases at V and 5 bases at J, with 8 bases in the middle. CDR3 nucleotides: TGTGCCAGCAGTTTAACTAGTAAAGATACGCAGTATTTT. Its translation: CASSLTSKDTQYF.

Regarding this clonotype: Since a much larger clone is just one base distant, this may be a read error. V and J are TRBV6-2 or TRBV6-3 and TRBJ2-1, with D perhaps given as TRBD1 or TRBD2 (9 bases each). The CDR3 has 21 amino acids. Germline V gene data show CDR1 as MNHEY and CDR2 as SVGEGT. CDR3 DNA sequence: TGTGCCAGCACCTTCTCTGCGGGACAGGGTATTAGCGGGAGCGGTTTCCCTGAGCCGTTCTTC. The encoded protein is CASTFSAGQGISGSGFPEPFF.

Worth noting for this clonotype: At one boundary the junction diverges from the germline segment, which might be a read error. The chain combines TRBV4-1 with TRBJ2-5, with D perhaps being TRBD1 or TRBD2 (6 bases each). The V gene's germline CDR1 is MGHRA and CDR2 YSYEKL. The CDR3 consists of 15 residues. The CDR3 region is CASNNPGAGQETQSF. CDR3 bases: TGCGCCAGCAACAATCCTGGTGCGGGACAAGAGACCCAGTCCTTC.

Many counts were recorded for this clonotype. This chain connects TRBV5-1 to TRBJ2-1; 8 bases align to TRBD2. The CDR3 extends over 14 amino acids. CDR1 is SGHRS, CDR2 YFSETQ, per germline. V shed 7 bases, J shed 2 bases, and the junction held 5 bases outside the gene matches. CDR3 coding DNA: TGCGCCAGCCAAACTAGCGGTACCTACAATGAGCAGTTCTTC. Translation: CASQTSGTYNEQFF.

This clonotype was seen at least ten times. The V and J genes are TRBV20-1 and TRBJ2-1; no definite D call. The CDR3 is 11 amino acids. The V and J ends lost 5 bases and 7 bases respectively, with 9 bases between them. CDR1 is DFQATT and CDR2 is SNEGSKA in the germline V gene (reference sequence). CDR3 sequence (DNA): TGCAGTGCTTTTAGAACTAATGAGCAGTTCTTC. It specifies CSAFRTNEQFF.

This clonotype was recorded many times. This rearrangement joins TRBV12-3 or TRBV12-4 to TRBJ1-2; 8 nucleotides line up with TRBD1. The CDR3 is made up of 14 amino acids. The trim removed 6 bases at V and 4 bases at J, leaving 7 bases unmatched. In DNA form, the CDR3 reads TGTGCCAGCAGCGACGGGACAGGTGTCTATGGCTACACCTTC. This sequence encodes CASSDGTGVYGYTF.

This clonotype was observed a single time. This chain joins TRBV29-1 and TRBJ1-1; D not resolved. Germline-derived CDR1 and CDR2 are SQVTM and ANQGSEA. Trimming pared 3 bases from V and 2 bases from J, leaving 10 bases between. CDR3 length equals 13 residues. CDR3 amino acids: CSVDGLANTEAFF. CDR3 nucleotides: TGCAGCGTTGACGGTCTAGCAAACACTGAAGCTTTCTTT.

Concerning this clonotype itself: A much larger clone lies a single base off, so this may be a read error. The gene calls are TRBV20-1 and TRBJ2-7, with D perhaps assigned TRBD1 or TRBD2 (5 bases each). The germline gives CDR1 DFQATT, CDR2 SNEGSKA (reference sequence). This CDR3 is built from 14 residues. The CDR3 nucleotides read TGCAGTGCTAGAGGGGACCTTATCTCCTACGAGCAGAACTTC. Translated, it gives CSARGDLISYEQNF.

The rearrangement joins TRBV5-1 to TRBJ2-1; tentative D call: TRBD1 (6 bases). The CDR3 runs to 15 residues. Per the germline V gene, CDR1 is SGHRS and CDR2 is YFSETQ. V lost 0 bases, J lost 3 bases, and 10 bases lay in between. The CDR3: CASSLDGGHYNEQFF. The DNA of the CDR3 is TGCGCCAGCAGCTTGGATGGGGGCCACTACAATGAGCAGTTCTTC.

In the case of this clonotype: With a much larger clone just one base away, this may be a read error. The V gene is TRBV20-1, the J gene TRBJ2-5; 9 bases match TRBD1. Germline V gives CDR1 DFQATT, CDR2 SNEGSKA (reference sequence). CDR3 length equals 15 residues. The CDR3 here is CSVRDRGTGLGTQYF. CDR3 sequence (DNA): TGCAGTGTTAGAGATAGAGGGACAGGGTTAGGGACCCAGTACTTC.

The chain joins TRBV20-1 to TRBJ2-1; TRBD2 aligns across 7 bases. From germline, CDR1 is DFQATT and CDR2 SNEGSKA (reference sequence). J lost 6 bases, V lost 3 bases, and 5 bases had no gene match. The CDR3 spans 13 residues. CDR3 sequence (DNA): TGCAGTGCTAGCCGCGGGAGAGGCAATGAGCAGTTCTTC. This gives the protein CSASRGRGNEQFF.

V gene TRBV18 combines with J gene TRBJ1-1; D is uncertain. Trimming stripped 3 bases from V and 4 bases from J, with 12 bases between. CDR1 and CDR2 from the germline V gene are KGHSH and LQKENI. The CDR3 is made up of 14 amino acids. The CDR3 DNA is TGTGCCAGCTCACCTCACGAAAGCAGCACTGAAGCTTTCTTT. This encodes CASSPHESSTEAFF. Based on the CDR3 plus reference TRBV18 and TRBJ1-1, the full variable domain is NAGVMQNPRHLVRRRGQEARLRCSPMKGHSHVYWYRQLPEEGLKFMVYLQKENIIDESGMPKERFSAEFPKEGPSILRIQQVVRGDSAAYFCASSPHESSTEAFFGQGTRLTVV.

At least ten counts were recorded for this clonotype. The chain recombines TRBV29-1 with TRBJ1-1; 12 bases line up with TRBD1. V was clipped by 4 bases and J by 2 bases; unmatched bases: 5. The CDR3 has 15 amino acids. Germline V gives CDR1 SQVTM, CDR2 ANQGSEA. The CDR3 DNA follows: TGCAGCGTTGCCCCCGGGACAGGGGGCAACACTGAAGCTTTCTTT. Amino acids: CSVAPGTGGNTEAFF.

V and J are TRBV7-8 and TRBJ2-7; no clear D gene. Per the germline V gene, CDR1 is SGHVS and CDR2 is FQNEAQ. There are 11 residues in the CDR3. The CDR3 loop reads CSSGSSYEQYF. The CDR3 nucleotides read TGTTCCTCGGGTTCGTCCTACGAGCAGTACTTC.

This clonotype was seen only a few times. This sequence joins TRBV14 and TRBJ2-7; no firm D call. This CDR3 comprises 16 residues. Germline-derived CDR1 and CDR2 are SGHDN and FVKESK. Trimming shortened V by 4 bases and J by 2 bases, and 18 bases separated the two germline ends. CDR3: CASSPHTVRKTYEQYF. CDR3 in DNA: TGTGCCAGCAGCCCGCACACCGTCAGGAAAACCTACGAGCAGTACTTC.

This clonotype came up many times. The genes are TRBV28 and TRBJ2-2, with D hard to call. CDR3 length: 13 amino acids. Trimming took 3 bases from V and 5 from J, leaving 7 bases between them. Germline V gene sequence: CDR1 MDHEN, CDR2 SYDVKM. The CDR3 reads CASSLLETGELFF. The CDR3 DNA sequence: TGTGCCAGCAGTTTGTTAGAAACCGGGGAGCTGTTTTTT.

This clonotype came up a few times. The rearrangement joins TRBV24-1 to TRBJ2-2; the D gene is possibly TRBD1 (6 bases). Deletions cut 4 bases from V and 0 bases from J, with 14 bases between. From germline, CDR1 is KGHDR and CDR2 SFDVKD. This CDR3 spans 17 amino acids. CDR3 sequence: CATSDSTRGTNTGELFF. The DNA for the CDR3 is TGTGCCACCAGTGACTCTACAAGGGGGACGAACACCGGGGAGCTGTTTTTT.

In its sample, this clonotype was seen once. CDR3 loop: CASSHPRDRGFGYTF. CDR3 coding DNA: TGCGCCAGCAGCCACCCACGGGACAGGGGGTTCGGCTACACCTTC. The chain joins TRBV4-1 to TRBJ1-2, with 11 positions matching TRBD1. Germline CDR1 MGHRA, CDR2 YSYEKL. This CDR3 contains 15 residues. Losses at the gene ends were 3 bases for V and 8 bases for J; bases not matched to a gene: 8.